This T cell receptor beta chain was recovered during a study of patients and donors after allogeneic stem cell transplantation. TCRdb re-analysed the RT-PCR reads in MiXCR, keeping a single row per CDR3 protein. The table shows roughly 190,000 distinct CDR3 sequences, with 41% occurring only once. The CDR3 loop spans 13 amino acids. Germline lookup yields CDR1 SQVTM and CDR2 ANQGSEA. The genes are TRBV29-1 and TRBJ1-1; D possibly corresponds to TRBD1 (6 bases). The receptor was isolated from a human donor who was either an allogeneic HSCT recipient or a stem cell or donor lymphocyte infusion donor (not recorded which). It is not recorded whose cells these are; they may come from a transplant donor. Sequencing was done on a sample of blood, either unsorted or a sorted T cell fraction (not recorded which). The DNA of the CDR3 is TGCAGTCATACAGGGCAGATGAACACTGAAGCTTTCTTT. Translation gives CSHTGQMNTEAFF.